A selection of T cell receptor beta chains follows, all from one sample in a study of cytomegalovirus exposure and HLA in healthy donors. The repertoire was sequenced with immunoSEQ multiplex PCR; TCRdb's copy has only in-frame clones and lacks some. In the table there are about 170,000 clones, roughly 85% of which are singletons. The sequenced sample was PBMCs. These receptors came from a boy aged 2 to 10 in good health and CMV-seronegative. CDR3s include the opening cysteine and the closing phenylalanine or tryptophan. The order of the fields is D gene, V gene, clone size, J gene, CDR3 protein, CDR3 DNA. A D gene is named only where the DNA matches it firmly. Clone size is shown for a subset of rows, as once, few, many or a class of expanded clone.

-,TRBV11-2,-,TRBJ2-5,CASSLTEGYQETQYF,TGTGCCAGCAGCCTGACTGAGGGATACCAAGAGACCCAGTACTTC
-,TRBV20-1,once,TRBJ2-3,CSARVGNTQYF,TGCAGTGCTAGAGTGGGCAATACGCAGTATTTT
-,TRBV5-5,few,TRBJ1-2,CAIHTSGQTHTGYGYTF,TGTGCCATCCATACTTCCGGACAGACACACACGGGCTATGGCTACACCTTC
TRBD2,TRBV5-6,-,TRBJ2-2,CASSLDSGGGTGELFF,TGTGCCAGCAGCTTGGATAGCGGGGGGGGCACCGGGGAGCTGTTTTTT
-,TRBV6-5,-,TRBJ2-3,CASVAGLTDTQYF,TGTGCCAGCGTCGCAGGACTGACAGATACGCAGTATTTT
-,TRBV2,-,TRBJ1-1,CASRFAGFTEAFF,TGTGCCAGCAGGTTTGCAGGGTTCACTGAAGCTTTCTTT
TRBD2,TRBV7-9,-,TRBJ2-7,CASSYLAGGFYEQYF,TGTGCCAGCAGCTATCTAGCGGGAGGCTTCTACGAGCAGTACTTC
TRBD1,TRBV30,-,TRBJ1-1,CAWKMGDRGTLNTEAFF,TGTGCCTGGAAAATGGGGGACAGGGGGACCTTGAACACTGAAGCTTTCTTT
TRBD1,TRBV5-1,-,TRBJ2-7,CASSLHPGQVYEQYF,TGCGCCAGCAGCTTGCACCCGGGACAGGTTTACGAGCAGTACTTC
-,TRBV28,few,TRBJ1-2,CASSFRGGYGYTF,TGTGCCAGCAGTTTCAGGGGCGGGTATGGCTACACCTTC
-,TRBV28,-,TRBJ1-2,CASSLRPRGGYTF,TGTGCCAGCAGTTTAAGGCCTAGGGGTGGCTACACCTTC
TRBD1,TRBV5-1,few,TRBJ2-5,CASSRQGQETQYF,TGCGCCAGCAGCCGACAGGGCCAAGAGACCCAGTACTTC